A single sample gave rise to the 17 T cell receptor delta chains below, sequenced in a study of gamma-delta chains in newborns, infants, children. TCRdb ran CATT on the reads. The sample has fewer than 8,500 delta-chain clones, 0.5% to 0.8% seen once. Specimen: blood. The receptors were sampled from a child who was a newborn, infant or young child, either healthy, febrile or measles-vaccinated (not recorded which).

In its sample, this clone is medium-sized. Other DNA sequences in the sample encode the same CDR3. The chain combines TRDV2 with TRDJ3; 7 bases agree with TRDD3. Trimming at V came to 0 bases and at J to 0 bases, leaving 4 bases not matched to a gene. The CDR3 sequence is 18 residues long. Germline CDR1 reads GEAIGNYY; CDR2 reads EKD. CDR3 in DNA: TGTGCCTGTGACACCGTTGGGGGAGCCTCCTGGGACACCCGACAGATGTTTTTC. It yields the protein CACDTVGGASWDTRQMFF.

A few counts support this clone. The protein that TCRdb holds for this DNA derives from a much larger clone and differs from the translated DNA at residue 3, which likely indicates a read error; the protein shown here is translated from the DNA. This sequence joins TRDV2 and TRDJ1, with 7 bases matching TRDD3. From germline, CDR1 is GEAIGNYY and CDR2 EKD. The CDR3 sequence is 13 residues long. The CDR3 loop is CAYDHWGADKLIF. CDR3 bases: TGTGCCTATGACCACTGGGGAGCTGATAAACTCATCTTT.

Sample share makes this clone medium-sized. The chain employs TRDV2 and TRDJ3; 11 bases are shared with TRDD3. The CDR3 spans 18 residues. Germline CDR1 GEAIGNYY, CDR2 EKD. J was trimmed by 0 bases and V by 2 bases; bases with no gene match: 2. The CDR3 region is CACDKLGDSSWDTRQMFF. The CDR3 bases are TGTGCCTGTGACAAACTGGGGGATAGCTCCTGGGACACCCGACAGATGTTTTTC.

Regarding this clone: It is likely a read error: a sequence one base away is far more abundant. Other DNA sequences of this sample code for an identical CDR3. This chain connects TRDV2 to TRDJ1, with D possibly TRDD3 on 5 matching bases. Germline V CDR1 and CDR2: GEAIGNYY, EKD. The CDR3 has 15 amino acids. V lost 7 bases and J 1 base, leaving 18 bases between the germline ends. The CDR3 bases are TGTGCCTGCGACTCCCTATACGGGTCCACCGATAAACTCATCTTT. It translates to CACDSLYGSTDKLIF.

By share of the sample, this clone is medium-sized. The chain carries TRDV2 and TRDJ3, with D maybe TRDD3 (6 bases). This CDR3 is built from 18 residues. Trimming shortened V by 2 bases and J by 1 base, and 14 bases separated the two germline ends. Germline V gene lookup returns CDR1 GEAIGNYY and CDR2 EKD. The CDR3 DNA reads TGTGCCTGTGACAGTACTGGGAGATATTCCTGGGACACCCGACAGATGTTTTTC. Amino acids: CACDSTGRYSWDTRQMFF.

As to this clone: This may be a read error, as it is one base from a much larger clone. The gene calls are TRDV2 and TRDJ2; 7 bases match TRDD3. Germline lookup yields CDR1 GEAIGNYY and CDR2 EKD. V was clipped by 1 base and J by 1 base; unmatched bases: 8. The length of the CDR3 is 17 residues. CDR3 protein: CACDTLGATNLTAQLFF. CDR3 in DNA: TGTGCCTGTGACACGCTGGGGGCTACTAATTTGACAGCACAACTCTTCTTT.

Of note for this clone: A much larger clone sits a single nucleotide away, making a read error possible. CDR3 nucleotide sequence: TGTGCCAGTGACACCGTACCTGGGGGAGCACAACTCTTCTTT. Translating it yields CASDTVPGGAQLFF. The rearrangement links TRDV2 to TRDJ2, with TRDD3 identical over 7 bases. This CDR3 comprises 14 residues. Germline V CDR1 and CDR2: GEAIGNYY, EKD.

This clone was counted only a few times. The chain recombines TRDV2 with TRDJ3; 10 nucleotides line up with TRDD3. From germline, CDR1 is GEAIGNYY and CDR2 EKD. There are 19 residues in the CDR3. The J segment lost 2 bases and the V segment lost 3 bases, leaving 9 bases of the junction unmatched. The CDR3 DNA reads TGTGCCTGTGACCCGCTGGGGGATAGACCAACCTGGGACACCCGACAGATGTTTTTC. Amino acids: CACDPLGDRPTWDTRQMFF.

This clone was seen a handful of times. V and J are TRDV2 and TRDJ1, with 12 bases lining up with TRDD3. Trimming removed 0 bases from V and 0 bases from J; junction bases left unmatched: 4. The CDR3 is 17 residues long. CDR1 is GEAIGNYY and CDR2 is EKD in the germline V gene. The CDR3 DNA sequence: TGTGCCTGTGACACCACTGGGGGATACTGGGACACCGATAAACTCATCTTT. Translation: CACDTTGGYWDTDKLIF.

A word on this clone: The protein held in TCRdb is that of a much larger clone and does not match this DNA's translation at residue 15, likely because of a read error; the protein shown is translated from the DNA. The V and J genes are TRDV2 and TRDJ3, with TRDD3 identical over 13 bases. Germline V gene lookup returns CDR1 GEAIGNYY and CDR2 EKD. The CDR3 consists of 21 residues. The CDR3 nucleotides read TGTGCCTGTGACACTCTCACTGGGGGATACGATTTCCCCTGGGGCACCCGACAGATGTTTTTC. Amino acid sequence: CACDTLTGGYDFPWGTRQMFF.

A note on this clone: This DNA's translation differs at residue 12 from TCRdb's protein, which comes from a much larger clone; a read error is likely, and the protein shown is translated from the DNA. CDR3 DNA: TGTGCCTGTGACAAAGTACTGGGGGACTCCTGGGGCACCCGACAGATGTTTTTT. Translation: CACDKVLGDSWGTRQMFF. The chain carries TRDV2 and TRDJ3, with 9 bases matching TRDD3. From germline, CDR1 is GEAIGNYY and CDR2 EKD. The CDR3 runs to 18 residues.

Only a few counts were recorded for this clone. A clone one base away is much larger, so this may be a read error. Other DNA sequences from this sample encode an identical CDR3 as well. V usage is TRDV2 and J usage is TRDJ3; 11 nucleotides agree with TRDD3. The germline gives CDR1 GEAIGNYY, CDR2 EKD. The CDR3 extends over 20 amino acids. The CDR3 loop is CACDPVVGDTRSWDTRQMFF. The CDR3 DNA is TGTGCCTGTGACCCCGTGGTGGGGGATACGCGATCCTGGGACACCCGACAAATGTTTTTC.

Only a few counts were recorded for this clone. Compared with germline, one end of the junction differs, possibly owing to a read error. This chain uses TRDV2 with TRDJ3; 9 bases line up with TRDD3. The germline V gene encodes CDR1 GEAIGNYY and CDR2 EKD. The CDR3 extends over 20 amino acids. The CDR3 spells CACDPLLGEQSSWDARQMFF. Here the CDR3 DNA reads TGTGCCTGTGACCCATTACTGGGGGAGCAGAGCTCCTGGGACGCCCGACAGATGTTTTTC.

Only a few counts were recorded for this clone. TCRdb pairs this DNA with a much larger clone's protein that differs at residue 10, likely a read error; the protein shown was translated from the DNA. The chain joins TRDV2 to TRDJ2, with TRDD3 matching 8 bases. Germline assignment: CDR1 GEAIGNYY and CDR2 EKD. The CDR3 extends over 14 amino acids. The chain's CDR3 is CACDTVGDTVQLFF. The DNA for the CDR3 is TGTGCCTGTGACACCGTAGGGGATACAGTACAACTCTTCTTT.

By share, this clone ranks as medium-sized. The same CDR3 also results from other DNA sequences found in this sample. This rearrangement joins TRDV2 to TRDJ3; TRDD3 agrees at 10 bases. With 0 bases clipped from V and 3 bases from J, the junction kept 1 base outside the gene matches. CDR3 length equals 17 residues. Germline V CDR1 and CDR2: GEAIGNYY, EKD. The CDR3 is CACDTAGGYWDTRQMFF. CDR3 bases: TGTGCCTGTGACACCGCTGGGGGATACTGGGACACCCGACAGATGTTTTTC.

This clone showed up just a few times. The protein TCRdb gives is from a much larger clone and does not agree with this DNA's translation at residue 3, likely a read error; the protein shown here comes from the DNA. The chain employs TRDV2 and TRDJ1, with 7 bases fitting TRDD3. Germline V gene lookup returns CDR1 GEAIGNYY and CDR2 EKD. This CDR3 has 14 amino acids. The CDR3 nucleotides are TGTGCCAGTGACACCGTGGGATACTCCGATAAACTCATCTTT. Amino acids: CASDTVGYSDKLIF.

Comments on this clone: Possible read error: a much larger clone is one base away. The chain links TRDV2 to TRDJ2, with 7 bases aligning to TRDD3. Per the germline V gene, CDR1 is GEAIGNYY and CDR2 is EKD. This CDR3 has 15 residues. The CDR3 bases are TGTGCCTATGACACCGTGGGGGATTTGACAGCACAACTCTTCTTT. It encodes CAYDTVGDLTAQLFF.